This TCR beta chain was sequenced for a study of blood T cell repertoires in COVID-19. As for the study in general: The United States, Italy and Spain provided the acute and convalescent COVID-19 samples. T cells, B-cell-depleted T cells, or PBMCs supplied cDNA or gDNA.

The CDR3 is 15 residues long. CDR1 and CDR2 (germline): GTSNPN, SVGIG (reference sequence). Trimming cost V 3 bases and J 0 bases, with 9 bases left between them. Per the authors' pipeline: Reference gene primer amplification gave estimated nucleated cell counts. The method was immunoSEQ multiplex PCR; TCRdb's version includes in-frame clones alone and lacks a portion of them. V and J calls plus clone size are reproduced from that table; the DNA served to infer D and trimming. The sample includes 200,000 to 250,000 clones, about 80% seen only once; the top ten take approximately 2.9%. Material: peripheral blood. This clonotype was sampled from a woman aged 25 to 45 who had recovered from COVID-19. The chain links TRBV30 to TRBJ2-6; D possibly corresponds to TRBD2 (5 bases). The DNA for the CDR3 is TGTGCCTGGAGGAACGGGAACTCTGGGGCCAACGTCCTGACTTTC. The encoded protein is CAWRNGNSGANVLTF.